This T cell receptor beta chain was captured by sequencing in a study of immune evolution from preneoplasia to lung adenocarcinoma. Overall study results and limits: Later-stage lesions appeared to have more T cells, more diversity, less clonality.

The data were produced by immunoSEQ multiplex PCR, yet TCRdb's version contains in-frame clones alone and is incomplete. This table holds roughly 6,300 clones, about 82% found once. Between about 2014 and 2018, patients underwent resection in Japan or China. A note on this clone: Antigen specificity is unknown.

Per the germline V gene, CDR1 is MNHEY and CDR2 is SVGAGI. CDR3 length equals 16 residues. The J segment lost 3 bases and the V segment lost 2 bases, leaving 4 bases of the junction unmatched. The sequence was collected from a person between 60 and 80 years old with lung adenocarcinoma. The material sequenced was FFPE minimally invasive lung adenocarcinoma tissue. The chain has TRBV6-5 and TRBJ2-1; TRBD1 matches 10 bases. The CDR3 loop reads CASSYRGTGDYNEQFF. The CDR3 nucleotides read TGTGCCAGCAGTTACAGGGGGACAGGGGACTACAATGAGCAGTTCTTC.